Below are 19 T cell receptor beta chains sequenced from a single sample in a study of T cell responses to AZD1222 COVID-19 vaccine. Sequencing used immunoSEQ multiplex PCR; TCRdb keeps in-frame clones, though not all of them. The table has around 78,000 clones, around 87% seen once; the top ten hold roughly 24%. Sequencing was performed on peripheral blood, taken on day 0 of AZD1222 vaccination. These receptors all come from an adult in good health.

CDR3 residues: CASSIPPTENYGYTF. The DNA of the CDR3 is TGTGCCAGCAGCATACCACCGACAGAAAACTATGGCTACACCTTC. This rearrangement joins TRBV28 to TRBJ1-2, with D maybe TRBD1 (5 bases). The CDR3 has 15 residues. Germline V gene data show CDR1 as MDHEN and CDR2 as SYDVKM. V was pared by 6 bases and J by 2 bases, with 16 bases between.

The J gene is TRBJ1-1, the V gene TRBV5-4; D uncertain. V was clipped by 4 bases and J by 1 base, with 14 bases between them. The CDR3 totals 15 residues. Germline lookup yields CDR1 SGHNT and CDR2 YYREEE (reference sequence). The CDR3 here is CASSRSWAGNTEAFF. CDR3 DNA sequence: TGTGCCAGCAGCCGCAGTTGGGCAGGGAACACTGAAGCTTTCTTT.

This rearrangement joins TRBV2 to TRBJ1-1; D is unclear. The CDR3 contains 15 residues. From germline, CDR1 is SNHLY and CDR2 FYNNEI. The V and J ends lost 0 bases and 3 bases respectively, with 11 bases between them. The DNA for the CDR3 is TGTGCCAGCAGTGAAGCGGAGCACACCTACACTGAAGCTTTCTTT. Protein product: CASSEAEHTYTEAFF.

This chain uses TRBV11-2 with TRBJ1-2, with D uncertain. In germline, CDR1 is SGHAT, CDR2 FQNNGV. V was trimmed by 5 bases and J by 0 bases, leaving 7 bases between them. The CDR3 has 13 amino acids. CDR3 in DNA: TGTGCCAGCAGCCTGACGGCTAACTATGGCTACACCTTC. The encoded protein is CASSLTANYGYTF.

The genes are TRBV11-2 and TRBJ2-3; 13 bases fit TRBD2. CDR3 length equals 16 residues. V lost 4 bases to trimming and J lost 2 bases; unmatched junction nucleotides: 3. Germline V gives CDR1 SGHAT, CDR2 FQNNGV. This chain's CDR3 is CASSSGLAGNTDTQYF. In DNA, the CDR3 is TGTGCCAGCAGCTCGGGACTAGCGGGGAACACAGATACGCAGTATTTT.

The rearrangement uses TRBV6-5 and TRBJ1-2; tentatively, D is TRBD1 (6 bases). Germline CDR1 reads MNHEY; CDR2 reads SVGAGI. The germline V and J ends were trimmed by 0 bases and 8 bases, with 19 bases remaining between them. The length of the CDR3 is 16 residues. CDR3 protein: CASSYSTVGAPGGYTF. The CDR3 DNA follows: TGTGCCAGCAGTTACTCGACCGTGGGGGCGCCTGGGGGCTACACCTTC.

The chain links TRBV3-1 (or the pseudogene TRBV3-2) to TRBJ1-4, with 7 bases lining up with TRBD1. V lost 6 bases, J lost 5 bases, and 3 bases stayed unmatched. The CDR3 consists of 13 residues. Germline V gene lookup returns CDR1 LGHDT and CDR2 YNNKEL (reference sequence). DNA of the CDR3: TGTGCCAGCAGTGACAGGGTAAATGAAAAACTGTTTTTT. It encodes CASSDRVNEKLFF.

This clone has just a few counts. The chain uses TRBV6-5 and TRBJ2-1; a possible D gene is TRBD2 (6 bases). V was shortened by 6 bases and J by 14 bases, with 26 bases between the two germline ends. Germline CDR1 MNHEY, CDR2 SVGAGI. This CDR3 comprises 15 residues. The CDR3 sequence: CASSLTREGVGPKFF. In nucleotides, the CDR3 is TGTGCCAGCAGCTTGACTAGAGAAGGCGTCGGACCAAAGTTCTTC.

The chain uses TRBV11-2 and TRBJ1-4; D is ambiguous. V gave up 6 bases and J gave up 8 bases, with 16 bases separating them. The length of the CDR3 is 14 residues. Germline values: CDR1 SGHAT, CDR2 FQNNGV. The CDR3 DNA follows: TGTGCCAGCAGTCCTAGGAGCGGGTGGGAAAAACTGTTTTTT. It is translated as CASSPRSGWEKLFF. Complete variable domain (other parts from reference TRBV11-2 and TRBJ1-4): EAGVAQSPRYKIIEKRQSVAFWCNPISGHATLYWYQQILGQGPKLLIQFQNNGVVDDSQLPKDRFSAERLKGVDSTLKIQPAKLEDSAVYLCASSPRSGWEKLFFGSGTQLSVL.

This sequence joins TRBV7-6 and TRBJ2-7; D is possibly TRBD1 (6 bases). V was cut by 1 base and J by 3 bases, with 16 bases left in between. Germline CDR1 reads SGHVS; CDR2 reads FNYEAQ. The length of the CDR3 is 16 residues. The CDR3 DNA reads TGTGCCAGCAGCTTAGATATTCGAAACAGGGACTACGAGCAGTACTTC. This gives the protein CASSLDIRNRDYEQYF.

This chain uses TRBV5-5 with TRBJ2-1, with 10 positions matching TRBD2. The J segment lost 5 bases and the V segment lost 1 base, leaving 0 bases of the junction unmatched. CDR1 and CDR2 from the germline V gene are SGHKS and YYEKEE (reference sequence). CDR3 length equals 14 residues. CDR3 sequence (DNA): TGTGCCAGCAGCTTGACTAGCGGGGACAATGAGCAGTTCTTC. This translates into CASSLTSGDNEQFF.

The chain carries TRBV7-9 and TRBJ1-5; no reliable D call. V was shortened by 5 bases and J by 2 bases, with 13 bases between the two germline ends. The CDR3 runs to 15 residues. Germline CDR1 reads SEHNR; CDR2 reads FQNEAQ (reference sequence). The CDR3 nucleotides read TGTGCCAGCAGCCCCGACGGGCTTGGCAATCAGCCCCAGCATTTT. Translation: CASSPDGLGNQPQHF.

The gene calls are TRBV5-6 and TRBJ1-5, with TRBD1 as a possible D gene (5 bases). V was shortened by 2 bases and J by 5 bases, with 11 bases between the two germline ends. Germline CDR1 is SGHDT and CDR2 is YYEEEE. The CDR3 spans 14 residues. CDR3 amino acids: CASSLGQGYQPQHF. As DNA, the CDR3 is TGTGCCAGCAGCTTAGGGCAGGGATATCAGCCCCAGCATTTT.

This clone was counted a few times. V is TRBV5-8 and J is TRBJ2-1; 7 bases map to TRBD1. J was trimmed by 8 bases and V by 1 base; bases with no gene match: 9. The length of the CDR3 is 15 residues. Germline V CDR1 and CDR2: SGHTS, YDEGEE. The CDR3 DNA sequence: TGTGCCAGCAGCTTGAAGGGGGCGCCTCGGGATGAGCAGTTCTTC. Amino acid sequence: CASSLKGAPRDEQFF.

The chain recombines TRBV5-1 with TRBJ1-4, with D possibly matching TRBD1 (5 bases). CDR1 SGHRS and CDR2 YFSETQ come from the germline V gene. The CDR3 is made up of 16 amino acids. With 3 bases removed from V and 3 bases from J, the gap between germline ends came to 15 bases. The CDR3 nucleotides are TGCGCCAGCAGCTGGGACCGGGACCGCGCTAATGAAAAACTGTTTTTT. Translating gives CASSWDRDRANEKLFF.

The count of this clone is one. The rearrangement uses TRBV12-5 and TRBJ2-1, with D tentatively TRBD1 or TRBD2 (5 bases each). CDR3 size: 13 residues. In germline, CDR1 is LGHNT, CDR2 FRNRAP. V gave up 6 bases and J gave up 6 bases, with 12 bases separating them. The CDR3 DNA reads as TGTGCTAGTGGCCCCGGGACGACCAATGAGCAGTTCTTC. Protein product: CASGPGTTNEQFF. The whole variable domain, remainder taken from reference TRBV12-5 and TRBJ2-1, is DARVTQTPRHKVTEMGQEVTMRCQPILGHNTVFWYRQTMMQGLELLAYFRNRAPLDDSGMPKDRFSAEMPDATLATLKIQPSEPRDSAVYFCASGPGTTNEQFFGPGTRLTVL.

The chain recombines TRBV27 with TRBJ2-7; 7 nucleotides match TRBD1. This CDR3 is 15 amino acids long. V shed 5 bases and J 6 bases; nucleotides not matched to a gene: 13. The germline V gene has CDR1 MNHEY and CDR2 SMNVEV (reference sequence). The CDR3 DNA reads TGTGCCAGCAGTCGAAGGGACAGACTGGTTGGCGAGCAGTACTTC. Translated, it gives CASSRRDRLVGEQYF.

V is TRBV2 and J is TRBJ2-1; the match to TRBD2 covers 11 bases. CDR1 and CDR2 from the germline V gene are SNHLY and FYNNEI. CDR3 length: 16 amino acids. J lost 2 bases, V lost 4 bases, and 4 bases had no gene match. The CDR3: CASSGGTSGTYNEQFF. CDR3 sequence (DNA): TGTGCCAGCAGTGGAGGGACTAGCGGCACCTACAATGAGCAGTTCTTC.

V is TRBV4-3 and J is TRBJ2-3, with D tentatively TRBD2 (5 bases). CDR3 length equals 15 residues. With 0 bases removed from V and 6 bases from J, the gap between germline ends came to 13 bases. Germline-derived CDR1 and CDR2 are LGHNA and YSLEER. The CDR3 loop is CASSQDPGRSDTQYF. CDR3 coding DNA: TGCGCCAGCAGCCAAGATCCTGGGAGAAGTGATACGCAGTATTTT.